This T cell receptor beta chain was sequenced in a study of T cells after yellow fever vaccination. Study results and caveats: Only a minor proportion of clonotypes was detected across both CD4 and CD8 compartments. Reappearing after the booster were most of the clones from primary vaccination (less than 97% CD4, around 88% CD8).

The CDR3 runs to 13 residues. Germline V gives CDR1 SGHKS, CDR2 YYEKEE (reference sequence). V dropped 3 bases and J dropped 6; count of bases not matched to a gene: 5. This clonotype was detected many times. No antigen is known for it. By 5'RACE template switching, TCR cDNA was produced, with a universal primer site and UMIs added in the process. TCRdb passed the 5' RACE reads through MiXCR, listing each CDR3 protein once. Seen here are 200,000 to 300,000 distinct CDR3 sequences, about 3.7% observed once, and the top ten hold under 20%. The clonotype originates from a man aged 18 to 35 who received the YFV17D yellow fever vaccine. The sequences come from PBMCs, collected 15 days after the yellow fever booster vaccination. The chain uses TRBV5-5 and TRBJ1-1; 7 bases are shared with TRBD1. CDR3 DNA sequence: TGTGCCAGCAGCTCACAGGGGTCCCCTGAAGCTTTCTTT. Its translation is CASSSQGSPEAFF.